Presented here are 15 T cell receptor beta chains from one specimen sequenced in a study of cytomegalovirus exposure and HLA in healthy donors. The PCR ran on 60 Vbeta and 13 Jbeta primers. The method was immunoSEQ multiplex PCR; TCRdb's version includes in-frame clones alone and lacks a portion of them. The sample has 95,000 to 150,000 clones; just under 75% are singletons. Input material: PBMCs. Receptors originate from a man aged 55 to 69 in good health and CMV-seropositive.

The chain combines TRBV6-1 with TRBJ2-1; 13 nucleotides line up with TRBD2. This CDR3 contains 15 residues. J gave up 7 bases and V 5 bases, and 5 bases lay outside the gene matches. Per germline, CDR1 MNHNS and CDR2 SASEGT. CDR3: CASSSGTSGKNEQFF. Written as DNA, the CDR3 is TGTGCCAGCAGTTCCGGGACTAGCGGGAAAAATGAGCAGTTCTTC.

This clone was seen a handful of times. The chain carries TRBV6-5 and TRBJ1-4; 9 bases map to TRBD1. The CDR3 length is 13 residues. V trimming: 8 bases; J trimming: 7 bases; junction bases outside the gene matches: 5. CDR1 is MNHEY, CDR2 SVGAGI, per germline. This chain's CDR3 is CASQRDRVEKLFF. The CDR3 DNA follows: TGTGCCAGCCAGCGGGACAGGGTTGAAAAACTGTTTTTT.

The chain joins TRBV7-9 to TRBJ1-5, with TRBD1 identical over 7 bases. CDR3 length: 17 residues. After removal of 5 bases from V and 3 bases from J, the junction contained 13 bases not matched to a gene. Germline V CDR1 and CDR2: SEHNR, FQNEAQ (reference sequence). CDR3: CASSSTTGTVINQPQHF. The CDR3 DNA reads TGTGCCAGCAGCAGTACTACCGGGACAGTCATCAATCAGCCCCAGCATTTT.

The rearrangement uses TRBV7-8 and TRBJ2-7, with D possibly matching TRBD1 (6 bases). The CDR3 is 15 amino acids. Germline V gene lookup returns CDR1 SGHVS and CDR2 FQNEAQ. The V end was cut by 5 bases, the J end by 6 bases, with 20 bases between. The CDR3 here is CASSRTGSLSSEQYF. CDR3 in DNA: TGTGCCAGCAGCCGAACAGGGTCCCTCTCGTCCGAGCAGTACTTC.

This CDR3 reads CASSYLRGRGDTQYF. CDR3 DNA sequence: TGTGCCAGCAGTTACCTCAGGGGGCGAGGAGATACGCAGTATTTT. The genes are TRBV6-5 and TRBJ2-3; TRBD1 matches at 8 bases. This CDR3 has 15 amino acids. After removal of 2 bases from V and 5 bases from J, the junction contained 6 bases not matched to a gene. Per germline, CDR1 MNHEY and CDR2 SVGAGI.

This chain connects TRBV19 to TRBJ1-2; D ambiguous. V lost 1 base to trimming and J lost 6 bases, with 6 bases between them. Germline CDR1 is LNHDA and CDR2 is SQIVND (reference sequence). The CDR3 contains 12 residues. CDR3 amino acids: CASSIGADGYTF. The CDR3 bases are TGTGCCAGTAGTATAGGCGCCGATGGCTACACCTTC.

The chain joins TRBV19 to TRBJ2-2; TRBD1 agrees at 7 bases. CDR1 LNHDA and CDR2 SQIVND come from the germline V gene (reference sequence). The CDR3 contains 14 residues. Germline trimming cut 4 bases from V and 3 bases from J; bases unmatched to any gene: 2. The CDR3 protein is CASSRDSYTGELFF. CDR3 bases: TGTGCCAGTAGTAGGGACAGTTACACCGGGGAGCTGTTTTTT.

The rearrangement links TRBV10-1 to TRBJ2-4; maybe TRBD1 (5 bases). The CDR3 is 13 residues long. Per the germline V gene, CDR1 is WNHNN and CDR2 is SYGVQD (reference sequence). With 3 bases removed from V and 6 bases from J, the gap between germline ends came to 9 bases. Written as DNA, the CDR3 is TGCGCCAGCAGTGATGGGGCTGGAAACATTCAGTACTTC. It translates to CASSDGAGNIQYF.

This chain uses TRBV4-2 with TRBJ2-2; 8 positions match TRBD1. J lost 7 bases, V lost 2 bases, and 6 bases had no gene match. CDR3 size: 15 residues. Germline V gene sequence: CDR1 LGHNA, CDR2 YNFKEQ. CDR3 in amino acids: CASSQLDRDNGELFF. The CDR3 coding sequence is TGTGCCAGCAGCCAATTGGACAGGGATAACGGGGAGCTGTTTTTT.

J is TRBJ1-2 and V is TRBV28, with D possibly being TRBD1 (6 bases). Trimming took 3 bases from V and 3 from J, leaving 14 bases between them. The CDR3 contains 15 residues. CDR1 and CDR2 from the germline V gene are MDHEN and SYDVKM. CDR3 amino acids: CASSFTQGFDYGYTF. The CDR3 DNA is TGTGCCAGCAGTTTTACGCAGGGGTTCGACTATGGCTACACCTTC.

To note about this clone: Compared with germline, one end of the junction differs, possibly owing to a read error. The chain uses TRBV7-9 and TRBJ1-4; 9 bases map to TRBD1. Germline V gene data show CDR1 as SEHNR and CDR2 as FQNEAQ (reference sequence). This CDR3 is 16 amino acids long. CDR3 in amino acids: CSSSLGQGRTNEKLFF. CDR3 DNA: TGTTCCAGCAGCTTGGGACAGGGAAGGACTAATGAAAAACTGTTTTTT. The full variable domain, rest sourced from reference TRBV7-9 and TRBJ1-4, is DTGVSQNPRHKITKRGQNVTFRCDPISEHNRLYWYRQTLGQGPEFLTYFQNEAQLEKSRLLSDRFSAERPKGSFSTLEIQRTEQGDSAMYLCSSSLGQGRTNEKLFFGSGTQLSVL.

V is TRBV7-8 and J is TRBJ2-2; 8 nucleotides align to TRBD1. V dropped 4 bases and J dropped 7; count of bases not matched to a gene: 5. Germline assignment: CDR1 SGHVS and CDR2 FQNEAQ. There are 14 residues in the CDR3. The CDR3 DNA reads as TGTGCCAGCAGCTGGGACAGGTCCGGCGGGGAGCTGTTTTTT. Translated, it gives CASSWDRSGGELFF.

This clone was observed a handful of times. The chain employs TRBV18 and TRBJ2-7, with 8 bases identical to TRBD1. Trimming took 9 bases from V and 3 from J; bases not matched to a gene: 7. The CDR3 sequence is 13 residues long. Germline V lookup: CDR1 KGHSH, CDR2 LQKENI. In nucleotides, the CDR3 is TGTGCCAGAATGGACAGGGTGGGCTACGAGCAGTACTTC. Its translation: CARMDRVGYEQYF.

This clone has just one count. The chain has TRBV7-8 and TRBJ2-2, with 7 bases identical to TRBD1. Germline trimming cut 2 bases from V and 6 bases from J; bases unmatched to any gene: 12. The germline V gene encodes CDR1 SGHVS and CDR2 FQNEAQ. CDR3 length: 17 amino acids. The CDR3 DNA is TGTGCCAGCAGCTTACGCGCCGACGTCGACAGGGCCGGGGAGCTGTTTTTT. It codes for CASSLRADVDRAGELFF.

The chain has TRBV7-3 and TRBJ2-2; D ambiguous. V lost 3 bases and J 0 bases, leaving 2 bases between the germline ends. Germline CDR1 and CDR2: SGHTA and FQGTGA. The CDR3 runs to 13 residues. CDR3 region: CASSFTNTGELFF. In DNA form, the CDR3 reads TGTGCCAGCAGCTTTACGAACACCGGGGAGCTGTTTTTT. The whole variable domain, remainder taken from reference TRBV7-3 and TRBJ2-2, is GAGVSQTPSNKVTEKGKYVELRCDPISGHTALYWYRQSLGQGPEFLIYFQGTGAADDSGLPNDRFFAVRPEGSVSTLKIQRTERGDSAVYLCASSFTNTGELFFGEGSRLTVL.